This TCR beta chain is from a study of cytomegalovirus exposure and HLA in healthy donors. Study findings and constraints: Several V segments, TRBV6-2 and TRBV6-3 among them, could not be told apart and were dropped. In a later analysis, HLA-associated beta chains showed higher expansion and lower generation probabilities than comparable chains.

As to this clone: The antigen remains unidentified.

There are 16 residues in the CDR3. The V gene's germline CDR1 is MDHEN and CDR2 SYDVKM. V gave up 5 bases and J gave up 1 base; unmatched junction bases: 10. PCR involved 60 Vbeta and 13 Jbeta primers. Generated by immunoSEQ multiplex PCR, the TCRdb table keeps only in-frame clones and is missing some. The sample lists 110,000 to 150,000 clones; approximately 82% were seen once. The receptor's source is a woman aged 55-75 years in good health and CMV-seropositive. Material for sequencing was PBMCs. The rearrangement joins TRBV28 to TRBJ1-1; TRBD1 aligns across 7 bases. The CDR3 nucleotides read TGTGCCAGCAGTCCGAGGGGGCGTGGGGCGAACACTGAAGCTTTCTTT. Protein product: CASSPRGRGANTEAFF.